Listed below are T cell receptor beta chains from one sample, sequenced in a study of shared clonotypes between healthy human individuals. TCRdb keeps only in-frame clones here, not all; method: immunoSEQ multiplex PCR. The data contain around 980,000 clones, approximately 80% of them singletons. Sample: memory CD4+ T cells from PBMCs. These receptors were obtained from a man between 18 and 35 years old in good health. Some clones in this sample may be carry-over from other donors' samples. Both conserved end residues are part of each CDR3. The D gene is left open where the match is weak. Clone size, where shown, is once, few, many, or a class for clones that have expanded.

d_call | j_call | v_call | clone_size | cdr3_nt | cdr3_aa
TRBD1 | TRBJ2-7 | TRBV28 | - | TGTGCCAGCGCCACAGGGGCAGAAGGCTCCGAGCAGTACTTC | CASATGAEGSEQYF
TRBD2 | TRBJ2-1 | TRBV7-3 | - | TGTGCCAGCAGCCTTCGACTAGCGGGAGAATATGAGCAGTTCTTC | CASSLRLAGEYEQFF
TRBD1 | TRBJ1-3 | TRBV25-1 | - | TGTGCCAGCAGTATAGGGACAGGCCACCCCTCTGGAAACACCATATATTTT | CASSIGTGHPSGNTIYF
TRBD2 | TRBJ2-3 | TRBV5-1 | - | TGCGCCAGCAGCTCGCTAGGTGCGGGAGGGCAACAAGATACGCAGTATTTT | CASSSLGAGGQQDTQYF
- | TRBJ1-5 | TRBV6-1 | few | TGTGCCAGCAGTGAAGGACAGGCCTACAATCAGCCCCAGCATTTT | CASSEGQAYNQPQHF
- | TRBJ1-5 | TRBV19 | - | TGTGCCAGTAGCCCCGATCCCCGCGTCGGGGGCAATCAGCCCCAGCATTTT | CASSPDPRVGGNQPQHF
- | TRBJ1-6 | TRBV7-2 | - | TGTGCCAGCAGCTCTATACGGTCACCCCTCCACTTT | CASSSIRSPLHF
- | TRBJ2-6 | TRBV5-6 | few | TGTGCCAGCAGCTTGGGAGTATCTGGGGCCAACGTCCTGACTTTC | CASSLGVSGANVLTF
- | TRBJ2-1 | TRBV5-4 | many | TGTGCCAGCAGCCAAACAGGGTCCCACAATGAGCAGTTCTTC | CASSQTGSHNEQFF
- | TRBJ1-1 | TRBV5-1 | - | TGCGCCAGCAGCTTAGGGCCACTTATAGCAATGAACACTGAAGCTTTCTTT | CASSLGPLIAMNTEAFF
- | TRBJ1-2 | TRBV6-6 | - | TGTGCCACCCGACACTATGGCTACACCTTC | CATRHYGYTF
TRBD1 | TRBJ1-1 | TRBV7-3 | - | TGTGCCAGCAGCTTAAGGGCTCGTTTCGGACAGGGAGGTCTGAACACTGAAGCTTTCTTT | CASSLRARFGQGGLNTEAFF
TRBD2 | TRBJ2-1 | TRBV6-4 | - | TGTGCCAGCAGTCTGACTAGCGGGAGTTACAATGAGCAGTTCTTC | CASSLTSGSYNEQFF
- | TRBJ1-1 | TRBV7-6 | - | TGTGCCAGCAGCCCTCAGCCGAACACTGAAGCTTTCTTT | CASSPQPNTEAFF
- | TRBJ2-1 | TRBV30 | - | TGTGCCTGGAGTGATCCCCGGGGTGAGCAGTTCTTC | CAWSDPRGEQFF
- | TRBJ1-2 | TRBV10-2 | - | TGCGCCAGCAGTGAGGGGGGATTGGACTATGGCTACACCTTC | CASSEGGLDYGYTF
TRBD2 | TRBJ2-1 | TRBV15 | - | TGTGCCACCAGCAGAGAGTTCGGGACTAGCGCAAGAAGCTCCTACAATGAGCAGTTCTTC | CATSREFGTSARSSYNEQFF
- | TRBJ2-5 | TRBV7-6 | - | TGTGCCAGCAGCCCCATAGGAGAGACCCAGTACTTC | CASSPIGETQYF
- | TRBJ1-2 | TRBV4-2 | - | TGTGCCAGCAGCCAAGAAGGGGCCCACTATGGCTACACCTTC | CASSQEGAHYGYTF
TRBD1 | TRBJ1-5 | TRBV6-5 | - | TGTGCCAGCAGTTACTCGGCGACAGGGGTGCAGCCCCAGCATTTT | CASSYSATGVQPQHF
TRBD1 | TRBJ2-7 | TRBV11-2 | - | TGTGCCAGCAGTCCACAGGGGGTTGGGAGCGAGCAGTACTTC | CASSPQGVGSEQYF
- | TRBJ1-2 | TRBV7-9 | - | TGTGCCAGCAGCTTACTGCCCCAGGGTAACTATGGCTACACCTTC | CASSLLPQGNYGYTF
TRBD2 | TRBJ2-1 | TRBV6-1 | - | TGTGCCAGCAGTGGACTAGCGGGTGAAGTTGAGCAGTTCTTC | CASSGLAGEVEQFF
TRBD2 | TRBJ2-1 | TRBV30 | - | TGTGCCTGGAGTTCACGGACTAGCGGGAGACGCAATGAGCAGTTCTTC | CAWSSRTSGRRNEQFF
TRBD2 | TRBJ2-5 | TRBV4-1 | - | TGCGCCAGCAGCCATAACCTCGGGACTAGCGGGAGCGAGACCCAGTACTTC | CASSHNLGTSGSETQYF